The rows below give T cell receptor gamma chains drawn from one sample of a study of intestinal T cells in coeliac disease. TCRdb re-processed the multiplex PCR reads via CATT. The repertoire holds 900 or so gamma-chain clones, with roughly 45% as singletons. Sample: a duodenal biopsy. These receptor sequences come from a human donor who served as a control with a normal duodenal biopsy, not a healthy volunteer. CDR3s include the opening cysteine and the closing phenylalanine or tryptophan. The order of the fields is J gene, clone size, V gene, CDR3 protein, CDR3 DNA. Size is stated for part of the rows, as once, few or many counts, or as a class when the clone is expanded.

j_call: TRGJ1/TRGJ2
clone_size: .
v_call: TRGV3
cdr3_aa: CATWDRPILFYKKLF
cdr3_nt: TGTGCCACCTGGGACAGGCCTATTTTATTTTATAAGAAACTCTTT

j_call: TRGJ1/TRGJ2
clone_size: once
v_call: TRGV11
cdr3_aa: CACWIGALSSKLF
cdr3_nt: TGTGCCTGCTGGATCGGCGCCCTTAGTAGTAAACTCTTT

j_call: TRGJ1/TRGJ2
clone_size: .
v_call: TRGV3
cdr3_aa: CATWTAHYKKLF
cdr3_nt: TGTGCCACCTGGACAGCTCATTATAAGAAACTCTTT

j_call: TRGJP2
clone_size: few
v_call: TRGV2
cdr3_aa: CATWDGAPSSDWIKTF
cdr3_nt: TGTGCCACCTGGGACGGGGCCCCTAGTAGTGATTGGATCAAGACGTTT

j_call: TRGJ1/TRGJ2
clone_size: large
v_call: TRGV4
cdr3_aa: CATWDGRYYKKLF
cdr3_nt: TGTGCCACCTGGGATGGGCGTTATTATAAGAAACTCTTT

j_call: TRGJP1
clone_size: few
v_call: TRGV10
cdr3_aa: CACVGDTTGWFKIF
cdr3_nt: TGTGCCTGCGTGGGGGATACCACTGGTTGGTTCAAGATATTT

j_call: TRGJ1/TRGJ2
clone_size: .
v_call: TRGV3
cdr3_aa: CATLGQAAKLF
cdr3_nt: TGTGCCACCCTGGGACAGGCCGCGAAACTCTTT

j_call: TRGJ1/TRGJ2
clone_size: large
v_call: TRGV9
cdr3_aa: CALWEPEGYKKLF
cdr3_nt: TGTGCCTTGTGGGAACCCGAGGGTTATAAGAAACTCTTT

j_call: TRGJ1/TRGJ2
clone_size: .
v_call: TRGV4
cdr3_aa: CAHLYYKKLF
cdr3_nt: TGTGCCCACCTCTATTATAAGAAACTCTTT

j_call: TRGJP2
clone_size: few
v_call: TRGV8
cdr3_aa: CATWAHIGDWIKTF
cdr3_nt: TGTGCCACCTGGGCCCACATAGGTGATTGGATCAAGACGTTT

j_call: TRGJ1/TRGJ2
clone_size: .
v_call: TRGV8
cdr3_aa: CATWISYKKLF
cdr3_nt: TGTGCCACCTGGATTTCCTATAAGAAACTCTTT

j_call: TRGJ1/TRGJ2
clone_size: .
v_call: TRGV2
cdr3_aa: CATWTGRGVKLF
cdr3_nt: TGTGCCACCTGGACGGGTAGGGGAGTGAAACTCTTT

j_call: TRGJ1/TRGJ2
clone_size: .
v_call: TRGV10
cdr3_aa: CAAVDPFYYKKLF
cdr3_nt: TGTGCTGCCGTGGACCCTTTTTATTATAAGAAACTCTTT

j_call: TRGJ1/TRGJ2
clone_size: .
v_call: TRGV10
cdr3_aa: CAAWDPLYYKKLF
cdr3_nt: TGTGCTGCGTGGGACCCCCTTTATTATAAGAAACTCTTT

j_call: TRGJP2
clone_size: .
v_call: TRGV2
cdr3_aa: CATWDETGVVGIKTF
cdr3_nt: TGTGCCACCTGGGACGAGACGGGCGTTGTTGGAATCAAGACGTTT

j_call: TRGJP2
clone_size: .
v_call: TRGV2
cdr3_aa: CATWDGKYSSDWIKTF
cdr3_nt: TGTGCCACCTGGGACGGTAAATATAGTAGCGATTGGATCAAGACGTTT

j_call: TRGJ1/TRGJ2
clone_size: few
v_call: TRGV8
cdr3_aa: CATWESHPKKLF
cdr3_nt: TGTGCCACCTGGGAGTCCCACCCGAAGAAACTCTTT

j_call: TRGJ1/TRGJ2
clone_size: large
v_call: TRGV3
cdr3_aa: CATWVNYKKLF
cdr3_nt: TGTGCCACCTGGGTCAATTATAAGAAACTCTTT

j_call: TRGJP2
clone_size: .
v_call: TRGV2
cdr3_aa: CATPQGPYSSDWIKTF
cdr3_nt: TGTGCCACTCCCCAGGGGCCATATAGTAGTGATTGGATCAAGACGTTT

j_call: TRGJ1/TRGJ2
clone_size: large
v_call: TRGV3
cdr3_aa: CATWDRESYYKKLF
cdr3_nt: TGTGCCACCTGGGACCGAGAGAGTTATTATAAGAAACTCTTT

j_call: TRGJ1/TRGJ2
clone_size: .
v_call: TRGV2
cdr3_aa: CATWDGPGNYYKKLF
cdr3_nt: TGTGCCACCTGGGACGGGCCGGGGAATTATTATAAGAAACTCTTT

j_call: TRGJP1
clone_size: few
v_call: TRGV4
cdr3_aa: CATSPACTGWFKIF
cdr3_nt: TGTGCCACCTCGCCCGCATGTACTGGTTGGTTCAAGATATTT

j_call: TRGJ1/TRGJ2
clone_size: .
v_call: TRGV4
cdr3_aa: CATWDGTKKLF
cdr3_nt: TGTGCCACCTGGGATGGAACTAAGAAACTCTTT

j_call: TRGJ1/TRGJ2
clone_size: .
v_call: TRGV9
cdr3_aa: CALWESQGYKKLF
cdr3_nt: TGTGCCTTGTGGGAGTCGCAAGGTTATAAGAAACTCTTT

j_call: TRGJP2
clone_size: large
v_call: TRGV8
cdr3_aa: CATWDRLWGRYSSDWIKTF
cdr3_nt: TGTGCCACCTGGGATAGGCTATGGGGTAGATATAGTAGTGATTGGATCAAGACGTTT

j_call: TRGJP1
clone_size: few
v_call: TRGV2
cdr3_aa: CAPGTGGFKIF
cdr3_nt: TGTGCACCTGGGACGGGCGGGTTCAAGATATTT

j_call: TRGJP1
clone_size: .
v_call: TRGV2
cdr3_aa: CATWDAPPGWFKIF
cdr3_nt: TGTGCCACCTGGGACGCCCCTCCTGGTTGGTTCAAGATATTT

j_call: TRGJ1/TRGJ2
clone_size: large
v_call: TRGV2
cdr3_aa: CATWDGRTYKKLF
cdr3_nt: TGTGCCACCTGGGACGGGCGTACTTATAAGAAACTCTTT

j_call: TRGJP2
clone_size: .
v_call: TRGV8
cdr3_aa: CATWPHSDWIKTF
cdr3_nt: TGTGCCACCTGGCCACATAGTGATTGGATCAAGACGTTT

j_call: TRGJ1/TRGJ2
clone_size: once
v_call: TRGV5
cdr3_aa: CATWDRRGITKLF
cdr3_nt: TGTGCCACCTGGGACAGGCGTGGTATAACGAAACTCTTT

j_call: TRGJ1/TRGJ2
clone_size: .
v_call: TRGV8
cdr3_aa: CAHLGSRNYKKLF
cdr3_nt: TGTGCCCACCTGGGATCTAGGAATTATAAGAAACTCTTT

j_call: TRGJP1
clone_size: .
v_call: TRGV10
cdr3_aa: CAAWDWYTTGWFKIF
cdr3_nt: TGTGCTGCGTGGGATTGGTATACCACTGGTTGGTTCAAGATATTT

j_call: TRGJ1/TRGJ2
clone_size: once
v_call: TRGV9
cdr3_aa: CALWEVVRKKLF
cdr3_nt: TGTGCCTTGTGGGAGGTGGTCAGGAAGAAACTCTTT

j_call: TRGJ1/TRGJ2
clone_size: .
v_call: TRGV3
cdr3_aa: CATWDRWVPYYKKLF
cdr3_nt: TGTGCCACCTGGGACCGATGGGTGCCCTATTATAAGAAACTCTTT

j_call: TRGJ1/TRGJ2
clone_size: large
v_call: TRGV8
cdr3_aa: CATLGRGKKLF
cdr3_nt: TGTGCCACTTTGGGCCGTGGTAAGAAACTCTTT

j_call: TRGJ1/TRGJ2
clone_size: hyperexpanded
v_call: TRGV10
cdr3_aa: CAAWVYKKLF
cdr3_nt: TGTGCTGCGTGGGTTTATAAGAAACTCTTT

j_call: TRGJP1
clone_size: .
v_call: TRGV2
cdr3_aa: CADLGRGTRGWFKIF
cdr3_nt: TGTGCCGACCTGGGACGGGGTACACGTGGTTGGTTCAAGATATTT

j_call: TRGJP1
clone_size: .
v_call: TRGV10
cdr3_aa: CAGVGTTGWFKIF
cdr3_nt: TGTGCTGGCGTGGGAACCACTGGTTGGTTCAAGATATTT

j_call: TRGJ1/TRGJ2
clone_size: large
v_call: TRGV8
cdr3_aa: CATWGLYYKKLF
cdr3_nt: TGTGCCACCTGGGGTCTCTATTATAAGAAACTCTTT

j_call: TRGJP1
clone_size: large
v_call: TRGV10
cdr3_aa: CAAWDSPPTTGWFKIF
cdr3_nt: TGTGCTGCGTGGGATTCTCCCCCGACCACTGGTTGGTTCAAGATATTT

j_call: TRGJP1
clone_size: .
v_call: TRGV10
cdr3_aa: CAAWDLVRGFGFKIF
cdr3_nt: TGTGCTGCGTGGGATTTAGTGCGCGGGTTTGGTTTCAAGATATTT

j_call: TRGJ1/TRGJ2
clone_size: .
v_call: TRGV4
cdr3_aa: CATWVLGYYKKLF
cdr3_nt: TGTGCCACCTGGGTCTTGGGCTATTATAAGAAACTCTTT

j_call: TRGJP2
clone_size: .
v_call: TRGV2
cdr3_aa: CATWEGMVGIKTF
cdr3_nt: TGTGCCACCTGGGAGGGTATGGTTGGAATCAAGACGTTT

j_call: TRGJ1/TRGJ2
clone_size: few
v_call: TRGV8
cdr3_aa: CAHLGILTRHYKKLF
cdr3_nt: TGTGCCCACCTGGGGATACTTACACGGCATTATAAGAAACTCTTT

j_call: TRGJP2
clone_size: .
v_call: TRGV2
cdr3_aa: CATWDETGVVGSKTF
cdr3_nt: TGTGCCACCTGGGACGAGACGGGCGTTGTTGGATCCAAGACGTTT

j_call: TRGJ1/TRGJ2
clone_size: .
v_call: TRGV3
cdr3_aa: CATWDHGSYYKKLF
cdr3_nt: TGTGCCACCTGGGACCATGGGTCCTATTATAAGAAACTCTTT

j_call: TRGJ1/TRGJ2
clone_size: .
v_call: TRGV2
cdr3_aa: CATWGRAKKLF
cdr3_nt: TGTGCCACCTGGGGACGGGCAAAGAAACTCTTT

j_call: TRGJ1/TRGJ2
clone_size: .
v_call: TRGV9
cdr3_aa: CAFVGAILFYKKLF
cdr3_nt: TGTGCCTTTGTGGGAGCCATTTTATTTTATAAGAAACTCTTT

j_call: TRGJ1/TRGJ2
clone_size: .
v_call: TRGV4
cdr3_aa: CATLYYKKLF
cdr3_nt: TGTGCCACCCTCTATTATAAGAAACTCTTT

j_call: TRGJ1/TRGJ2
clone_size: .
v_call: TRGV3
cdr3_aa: CATWTIWFVYKKLF
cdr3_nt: TGTGCCACCTGGACAATATGGTTCGTATATAAGAAACTCTTT

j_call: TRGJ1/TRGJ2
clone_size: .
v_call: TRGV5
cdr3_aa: CATVGIYYKKLF
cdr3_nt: TGTGCCACCGTCGGAATTTATTATAAGAAACTCTTT

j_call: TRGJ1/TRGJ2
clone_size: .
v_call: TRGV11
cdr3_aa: CACWIRRFLTKKLF
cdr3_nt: TGTGCCTGCTGGATTAGGCGGTTCCTTACTAAGAAACTCTTT

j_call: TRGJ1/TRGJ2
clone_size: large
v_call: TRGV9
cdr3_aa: CALWRPSRSVKKLF
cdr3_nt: TGTGCCTTGTGGAGGCCCTCCCGGAGTGTTAAGAAACTCTTT

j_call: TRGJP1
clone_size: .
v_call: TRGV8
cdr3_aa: CATWPTTGWFKIF
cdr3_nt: TGTGCCACCTGGCCTACCACTGGTTGGTTCAAGATATTT